This T cell receptor beta chain was identified during a study of blood T cells in healthy people across ages. Study results and limitations: Compared with aged donors, long-lived donors showed fewer expanded clones, suggesting selection. Estimates drawn from one million T cells were deemed to understate diversity.

It was with a sample-barcoded 5' primer and a J-beta primer mix that a second PCR of about 6 to 11 cycles was run. One entry per CDR3 protein, called by TCRdb with MiXCR from the 5' RACE reads. The data hold more than 600,000 distinct CDR3 sequences, with more than 20% observed a single time. This clonotype was seen more than once but under ten times. The target antigen is unknown. The data also belong to a second study, concerning T cells of mothers and their children. That work adds: Barcodes and 2-4 random nucleotides were added by M1S in the second PCR. Related and unrelated pairs show TCR recombination output that thymic selection shapes similarly.

This clonotype was obtained from a boy aged 5-17 years in good health. The material sequenced was blood.

The CDR3 reads CASSSRPPGGIGTEAFF. The CDR3 region has the DNA TGTGCCAGCAGCTCACGACCTCCTGGAGGTATCGGCACTGAAGCTTTCTTT. This sequence joins TRBV11-2 and TRBJ1-1; no reliable D call. Per germline, CDR1 SGHAT and CDR2 FQNNGV. Trimming removed 4 bases at V and 4 bases at J, with 22 bases between. This CDR3 spans 17 amino acids.